This T cell receptor (beta chain) stems from a study of shared T cell receptors in the human thymus. Clones were sequenced by immunoSEQ multiplex PCR, and TCRdb holds only the in-frame ones, with some missing. This sample yields almost 550,000 clones, of which approximately 78% are seen a single time; 0.013% belongs to the top ten. These data also formed part of another study, on human thymus T cells. From that second work: Thymus was obtained from resections taken during corrective heart surgery. An apparent bias in V and J gene usage was seen in thymic and blood repertoires.

The sequence came from a boy under two years old with a congenital heart defect. Sequencing input: thymocytes.

The CDR3 region has the DNA TGTGCCAGCAGACTAGACAGGGTGAGCACTGAAGCTTTCTTT. Its translation is CASRLDRVSTEAFF. This chain uses TRBV6-5 with TRBJ1-1; 7 bases map to TRBD1. Germline lookup yields CDR1 MNHEY and CDR2 SVGAGI. The junction had 8 bases not matched to a gene; V was cut back by 6 bases and J by 4 bases. CDR3 length: 14 amino acids.